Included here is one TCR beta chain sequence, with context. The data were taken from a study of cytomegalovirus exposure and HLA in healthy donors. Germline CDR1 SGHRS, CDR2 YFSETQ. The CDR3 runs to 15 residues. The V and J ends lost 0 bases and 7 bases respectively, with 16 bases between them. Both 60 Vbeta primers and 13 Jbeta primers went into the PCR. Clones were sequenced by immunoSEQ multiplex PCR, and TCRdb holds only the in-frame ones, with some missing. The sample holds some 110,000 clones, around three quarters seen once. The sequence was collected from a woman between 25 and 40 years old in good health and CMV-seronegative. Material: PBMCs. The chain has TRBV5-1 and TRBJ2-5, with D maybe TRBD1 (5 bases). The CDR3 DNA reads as TGCGCCAGCAGCTTGGAAAGTTGGCAGGGTGGGACCCAGTACTTC. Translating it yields CASSLESWQGGTQYF.